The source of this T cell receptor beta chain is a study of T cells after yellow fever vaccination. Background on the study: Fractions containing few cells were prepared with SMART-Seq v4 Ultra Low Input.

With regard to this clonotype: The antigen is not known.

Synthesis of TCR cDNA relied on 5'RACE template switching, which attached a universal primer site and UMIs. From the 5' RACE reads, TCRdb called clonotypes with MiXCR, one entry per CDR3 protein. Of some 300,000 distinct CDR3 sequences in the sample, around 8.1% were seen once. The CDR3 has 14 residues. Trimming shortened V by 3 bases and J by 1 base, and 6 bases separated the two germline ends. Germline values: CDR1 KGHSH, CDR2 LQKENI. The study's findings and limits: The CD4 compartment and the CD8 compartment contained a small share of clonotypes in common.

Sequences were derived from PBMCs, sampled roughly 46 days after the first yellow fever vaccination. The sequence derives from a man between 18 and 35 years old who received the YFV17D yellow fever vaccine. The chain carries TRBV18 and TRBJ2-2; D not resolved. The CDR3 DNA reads TGTGCCAGCTCACCCCAGGAGAACACCGGGGAGCTGTTTTTT. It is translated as CASSPQENTGELFF.